A selection of T cell receptor beta chains follows, all from one sample in a study of regulatory T cells in long-lasting Graves disease. MiXCR was run by TCRdb on the multiplex PCR reads, yielding one entry per CDR3 protein. The profile shows approximately 490,000 distinct CDR3 sequences, 15% to 20% of them singletons. The same sample was also studied in work on T cells in Graves' hyperthyroidism and ophthalmopathy.

This specimen was peripheral blood mononuclear cells (PBMCs), taken at new diagnosis, from a patient treated with antithyroid drugs. The receptors here all came from a middle-aged man with Graves disease. Each CDR3 is given with its conserved first and last residue. A D gene is named only where the DNA matches it firmly. Expanded clones are given a class, and other clones once, few, many or no size at all.

.	TRBV20-1	TRBJ1-1	many	CSASSGGATEAFF	TGCAGTGCTAGTAGTGGGGGGGCCACTGAAGCTTTCTTT
.	TRBV12-3/TRBV12-4	TRBJ1-6	few	CASSLNGGQSPLHF	TGTGCCAGCAGTTTGAACGGGGGCCAATCACCCCTCCACTTT
.	TRBV3-1	TRBJ2-5	many	CASSGFHLQETQYF	TGTGCCAGCAGCGGTTTTCATCTCCAAGAGACCCAGTACTTC
TRBD2	TRBV19	TRBJ2-3	.	CASSTKRERTDTQYF	TGTGCCAGTAGTACAAAGCGGGAGAGAACAGATACGCAGTATTTT
TRBD1	TRBV6-6	TRBJ1-1	.	CASSYSTGRGLMNTEAFF	TGTGCCAGCAGTTACTCGACCGGGAGGGGGCTTATGAACACTGAAGCTTTCTTT
.	TRBV18	TRBJ2-7	many	CASSPPYEQYF	TGTGCCAGCTCACCACCCTACGAGCAGTACTTC
.	TRBV20-1	TRBJ1-3	few	CSATGGSSSGNTIYF	TGCAGTGCAACTGGGGGATCGAGCTCTGGAAACACCATATATTTT
.	TRBV2	TRBJ2-7	many	CASTMDQAYEQYF	TGTGCCAGCACTATGGACCAAGCCTACGAGCAGTACTTC
.	TRBV9	TRBJ1-4	.	CASSVGTTNEKLFF	TGTGCCAGCAGCGTAGGAACAACTAATGAAAAACTGTTTTTT
.	TRBV20-1	TRBJ2-3	few	CSARDPRDPRFHTQYF	TGCAGTGCTAGAGATCCCCGGGACCCTAGATTTCATACGCAGTATTTT
.	TRBV7-2	TRBJ1-1	.	CASISYTAGEEAFF	TGTGCCAGTATTTCGTACACGGCAGGGGAGGAAGCTTTCTTT
.	TRBV5-1	TRBJ2-3	few	CASRIGGGGVTDTQYF	TGCGCCAGCAGAATAGGAGGCGGAGGGGTCACAGATACGCAGTATTTT
.	TRBV4-1	TRBJ2-1	few	CASSQDYAETYNEQFF	TGCGCCAGCAGCCAAGATTACGCGGAGACATACAATGAGCAGTTCTTC
TRBD2	TRBV24-1	TRBJ2-1	.	CATSDFGLAGDEQFF	TGTGCCACCAGTGATTTTGGACTAGCGGGAGATGAGCAGTTCTTC
.	TRBV5-1	TRBJ1-4	many	CASASDEMDSNEKLFF	TGCGCCAGCGCGTCGGACGAAATGGACAGTAATGAAAAACTGTTTTTT
TRBD1	TRBV10-3	TRBJ2-7	.	CAIRGDRGPYEQYF	TGTGCCATCAGGGGGGACAGGGGTCCTTACGAGCAGTACTTC
.	TRBV20-1	TRBJ2-1	many	CSGRLEEQFF	TGCAGCGGGCGCCTCGAGGAGCAGTTCTTC
.	TRBV30	TRBJ2-2	many	CAWSDLGNTGELFF	TGTGCCTGGAGTGATCTGGGGAACACCGGGGAGCTGTTTTTT
TRBD2	TRBV12-5	TRBJ2-7	many	CASGLPGLAGYEQYF	TGTGCTAGTGGTTTGCCGGGACTAGCGGGGTACGAGCAGTACTTC
TRBD1	TRBV11-1	TRBJ2-7	many	CASSFGQGFSYEQYF	TGTGCCAGCAGCTTTGGACAGGGGTTTTCCTACGAGCAGTACTTC
.	TRBV28	TRBJ2-7	many	CASKLKGYEQYF	TGTGCCAGCAAGTTAAAGGGATACGAGCAGTACTTC
.	TRBV6-1	TRBJ1-5	few	CASSDRREGNQPQHF	TGTGCCAGCAGTGACCGCAGGGAGGGCAATCAGCCCCAGCATTTT
.	TRBV6-1	TRBJ2-7	.	CASSPRGQYPYEQYF	TGTGCCAGCAGTCCCCGAGGACAGTACCCCTACGAGCAGTACTTC
.	TRBV5-1	TRBJ2-6	.	CASSLTPFSGANVLTF	TGCGCCAGCAGCTTGACACCCTTCTCTGGGGCCAACGTCCTGACTTTC
TRBD2	TRBV12-3/TRBV12-4	TRBJ2-1	once	CASRGTSGWQFRQFF	TGTGCCAGCAGGGGGACTAGCGGGTGGCAATTTAGGCAGTTCTTC
.	TRBV20-1	TRBJ2-5	few	CSAMPEVNGETQYF	TGCAGTGCCATGCCGGAGGTGAATGGGGAGACCCAGTACTTC
TRBD2	TRBV11-2	TRBJ2-3	many	CASSLEASGLMTQYF	TGTGCCAGCAGCTTAGAAGCTAGCGGCCTAATGACGCAGTATTTT
TRBD2	TRBV6-5	TRBJ2-2	many	CASSFLSGRAYPANTGELFF	TGTGCCAGCAGTTTCCTTAGCGGGAGGGCCTACCCAGCGAACACCGGGGAGCTGTTTTTT
.	TRBV5-1	TRBJ2-5	.	CASGSSGVWGGETQYF	TGCGCCAGCGGCTCCTCCGGCGTGTGGGGCGGAGAGACCCAGTACTTC
.	TRBV27	TRBJ2-2	few	CASSLLGWNTGELFF	TGTGCCAGCAGTTTATTAGGTTGGAACACCGGGGAGCTGTTTTTT
.	TRBV20-1	TRBJ2-7	many	CSAPGQGRSYEQYF	TGCAGTGCTCCGGGGCAGGGCCGTTCCTACGAGCAGTACTTC
.	TRBV28	TRBJ2-7	many	CASSNHEQYF	TGTGCCAGCAGTAACCACGAGCAGTACTTC
.	TRBV30	TRBJ1-4	many	CAWRRDRNEKLFF	TGTGCCTGGAGGAGAGACAGGAATGAAAAACTGTTTTTT
TRBD1	TRBV9	TRBJ2-5	many	CASSVTGQQTGETQYF	TGTGCCAGCAGCGTAACGGGACAGCAAACTGGAGAGACCCAGTACTTC
TRBD1	TRBV6-2/TRBV6-3	TRBJ1-6	few	CASSQRQGWNMNSPLHF	TGTGCCAGCAGTCAACGACAGGGATGGAATATGAATTCACCCCTCCACTTT
.	TRBV20-1	TRBJ2-1	.	CSVIPRDPGSYNEQFF	TGCAGTGTGATACCTAGGGACCCTGGCTCCTACAATGAGCAGTTCTTC
TRBD1	TRBV20-1	TRBJ1-5	few	CSASGQERSQPQHF	TGCAGTGCCTCTGGACAGGAAAGATCTCAGCCCCAGCATTTT
TRBD2	TRBV5-1	TRBJ2-3	many	CASRAGGPWDTQYF	TGCGCCAGTCGCGCGGGAGGGCCTTGGGATACGCAGTATTTT
.	TRBV28	TRBJ2-5	many	CASSTGLAWDRQETQYF	TGTGCCAGCTCGACCGGATTAGCGTGGGATAGACAAGAGACCCAGTACTTC
TRBD2	TRBV12-3/TRBV12-4	TRBJ2-1	many	CASRGGLAGRNEQFF	TGTGCCAGCAGGGGAGGACTAGCGGGAAGAAATGAGCAGTTCTTC
.	TRBV28	TRBJ1-4	many	CASSLLGAGQKLFF	TGTGCCAGCAGTTTGTTGGGCGCAGGTCAAAAACTGTTTTTT
.	TRBV4-1	TRBJ2-7	few	CASSQERDRPDEQYF	TGCGCCAGCAGCCAAGAGAGGGACCGCCCCGACGAGCAGTACTTC
.	TRBV20-1	TRBJ2-2	many	CSASFSRAANTGELFF	TGCAGTGCTAGTTTCTCCCGGGCGGCGAACACCGGGGAGCTGTTTTTT
.	TRBV29-1	TRBJ1-1	few	CSVRAGSAEAFF	TGCAGCGTTAGAGCGGGAAGTGCTGAAGCTTTCTTT
.	TRBV11-2	TRBJ2-7	many	CASSLYPEGGPHEQYF	TGTGCCAGCAGCTTATACCCCGAGGGGGGACCCCACGAGCAGTACTTC
TRBD2	TRBV29-1	TRBJ2-7	.	CSVGVAGAGEQYF	TGCAGCGTTGGGGTCGCGGGAGCGGGCGAGCAGTACTTC
TRBD2	TRBV7-8	TRBJ2-5	.	CASSQRGLAGGKVRETQYF	TGTGCCAGCAGCCAACGCGGACTAGCGGGAGGAAAGGTCCGGGAGACCCAGTACTTC
TRBD2	TRBV29-1	TRBJ2-3	few	CSLRTSGSGTQYF	TGCAGCCTCCGGACTAGCGGGAGTGGGACGCAGTATTTT
TRBD1	TRBV24-1	TRBJ2-3	many	CATSDFRTGVTDTQYF	TGTGCCACCAGTGATTTTCGGACAGGAGTCACAGATACGCAGTATTTT
.	TRBV18	TRBJ2-3	many	CASSPEGSDTQYF	TGTGCCAGCTCACCCGAGGGTTCAGATACGCAGTATTTT
TRBD1	TRBV29-1	TRBJ2-5	few	CSVRTGGETQYF	TGCAGCGTCCGGACAGGGGGGGAGACCCAGTACTTC
.	TRBV2	TRBJ1-4	many	CASSPPGFHNEKLFF	TGTGCCAGCAGTCCTCCGGGCTTCCATAATGAAAAACTGTTTTTT
.	TRBV6-1	TRBJ2-2	few	CASRRPGGELFF	TGTGCCAGCAGAAGACCGGGGGGGGAGCTGTTTTTT
.	TRBV18	TRBJ1-5	many	CASSPGRPASNQPQHF	TGTGCCAGCTCACCGGGCAGGCCAGCTAGCAATCAGCCCCAGCATTTT
TRBD2	TRBV12-3/TRBV12-4	TRBJ2-1	many	CASSQPGLASYNEQFF	TGTGCCAGCAGTCAACCGGGACTAGCATCCTACAATGAGCAGTTCTTC
TRBD2	TRBV12-3/TRBV12-4	TRBJ2-2	few	CASSFKGGPTGELFF	TGTGCCAGCAGTTTCAAGGGAGGGCCCACCGGGGAGCTGTTTTTT
.	TRBV4-1	TRBJ1-2	.	CASSQEVGTNYGYTF	TGCGCCAGCAGCCAAGAAGTGGGTACTAACTATGGCTACACCTTC
TRBD1	TRBV6-1	TRBJ2-7	few	CASGNPGQGTNEQYF	TGTGCCAGCGGGAACCCGGGACAGGGGACCAACGAGCAGTACTTC
.	TRBV2	TRBJ1-2	many	CASSAEGVGIGYTF	TGTGCCAGCAGTGCAGAGGGGGTTGGCATCGGCTACACCTTC